A single sample gave rise to the 22 T cell receptor beta chains below, sequenced in a study of regulatory T cells in long-lasting Graves disease. Regarding time point: persistent/refractory GD, antithyroid drugs over 5 years with positive TRAb. Extracted PBMC RNA gave rise to the TCR library. Investigators prepared the TCR beta libraries by applying iRepertoire HTBI primers and Arm-PCR of CDR3 regions. TCRdb re-analysed the multiplex PCR reads in MiXCR, keeping a single row per CDR3 protein. In the table there are about 310,000 distinct CDR3 sequences, 20% to 25% of which are singletons. The input for sequencing was peripheral blood mononuclear cells (PBMCs), taken when the disease was refractory, from a patient treated with antithyroid drugs. The receptors originated from a female donor with Graves disease.

This clonotype has at least ten counts. CDR3 loop: CSALGGAGGIHDEQYF. CDR3 DNA sequence: TGCAGTGCCCTAGGTGGGGCAGGGGGCATTCACGACGAGCAGTACTTC. This chain uses TRBV20-1 with TRBJ2-7, with 8 bases identical to TRBD1. Germline V lookup: CDR1 DFQATT, CDR2 SNEGSKA (reference sequence). The junction had 18 bases not matched to a gene; V was cut back by 6 bases and J by 5 bases. The CDR3 contains 16 residues.

The CDR3 DNA reads TGTGCCAGCAGTTTATGGACCCTGGGACAGAGCACAGATACGCAGTATTTT. Its translation is CASSLWTLGQSTDTQYF. The V call is TRBV28, the J call TRBJ2-3, with 7 bases fitting TRBD1. In germline, CDR1 is MDHEN, CDR2 SYDVKM. After removal of 0 bases from V and 0 bases from J, the junction contained 6 bases not matched to a gene. The CDR3 length is 17 residues.

Points on this clonotype: A read error is possible here, since a much larger clone lies one base away. The CDR3 reads CSASTAGQETQYF. The CDR3 region has the DNA TGCAGTGCCAGCACAGCGGGCCAAGAGACCCAGTACTTC. The V and J genes are TRBV20-1 and TRBJ2-5; weak D call: TRBD2 (6 bases). From germline, CDR1 is DFQATT and CDR2 SNEGSKA (reference sequence). The V end lost 6 bases, the J end lost 1 base, and 12 bases lay between the germline ends. The CDR3 is 13 residues long.

Ten or more counts support this clonotype. The chain combines TRBV28 with TRBJ1-5, with 7 nucleotides matching TRBD1. The CDR3 length is 16 residues. Per germline, CDR1 MDHEN and CDR2 SYDVKM. The J segment lost 2 bases and the V segment lost 6 bases, leaving 10 bases of the junction unmatched. CDR3 amino acids: CASSLTPQGRNQPQHF. The CDR3 DNA sequence: TGTGCCAGCAGCCTTACCCCACAGGGGCGCAATCAGCCCCAGCATTTT.

This clonotype was seen at least ten times. The V gene is TRBV11-1, the J gene TRBJ2-7, with 8 bases aligning to TRBD1. Losses at the gene ends were 6 bases for V and 6 bases for J; bases not matched to a gene: 7. The CDR3 sequence is 13 residues long. Germline CDR1 is SGHAT and CDR2 is FQDESV (reference sequence). DNA for the CDR3: TGTGCCAGCAGATTGGACAGGGTAGGCGAGCAGTACTTC. As protein: CASRLDRVGEQYF.

CDR3 in amino acids: CASSYSKGANTEAFF. The CDR3 nucleotides are TGTGCCAGCAGTTACTCAAAGGGGGCGAACACTGAAGCTTTCTTT. The chain recombines TRBV6-5 with TRBJ1-1; 7 bases are shared with TRBD1. The CDR3 length is 15 residues. V was clipped by 0 bases and J by 1 base; unmatched bases: 2. The germline gives CDR1 MNHEY, CDR2 SVGAGI.

V usage is TRBV2 and J usage is TRBJ2-6; no clear D. Trimming cost V 8 bases and J 0 bases, with 8 bases left between them. Germline V gene sequence: CDR1 SNHLY, CDR2 FYNNEI. The CDR3 has 14 residues. Here the CDR3 reads CASVRSSGANVLTF. The CDR3 DNA sequence: TGTGCCAGCGTCAGGAGCTCTGGGGCCAACGTCCTGACTTTC.

This clonotype was picked up a small number of times. V and J are TRBV7-6 and TRBJ1-1; no firm D call. The V and J ends lost 8 bases and 6 bases respectively, with 13 bases between them. The CDR3 is 12 amino acids. The germline CDR1 and CDR2 sequences are SGHVS and FNYEAQ. CDR3 sequence reads: CASWSGGAEAFF. Written as DNA, the CDR3 is TGTGCCAGCTGGTCAGGTGGGGCTGAAGCTTTCTTT.

In its sample, this clonotype was seen a few times. At one end, the junction sequence differs from germline, possibly due to a read error. V usage is TRBV9 and J usage is TRBJ1-2; D may be TRBD1 (6 bases). The CDR3 totals 14 residues. Germline V lookup: CDR1 SGDLS, CDR2 YYNGEE. The CDR3 loop reads CASSVEVGGYGYTF. For the CDR3, the DNA is TGTGCCAGCAGCGTAGAGGTCGGGGGCTATGGTTACACCTTC.

In this sample, this clonotype turned up many times. The germline gene is not matched at one end of the junction; a read error may be the cause. This rearrangement joins TRBV7-7 to TRBJ2-7; TRBD2 matches at 11 bases. The CDR3 sequence is 15 residues long. Germline V CDR1 and CDR2: SSHAT, FNYEAQ (reference sequence). CDR3 in amino acids: CASSRGTSGPYEQYF. The CDR3 DNA is TGTGCTAGCAGCAGAGGGACTAGCGGTCCCTACGAGCAGTACTTC.

This clonotype was counted many times. The chain has TRBV15 and TRBJ2-5; 7 nucleotides match TRBD2. The CDR3 is 15 amino acids. V shed 2 bases and J 2 bases; nucleotides not matched to a gene: 5. Per the germline V gene, CDR1 is LNHNV and CDR2 is YYDKDF (reference sequence). The CDR3 sequence is CATSRFPGLQETQYF. The CDR3 nucleotides read TGTGCCACCAGCAGATTCCCGGGACTACAAGAGACCCAGTACTTC.

V and J are TRBV28 and TRBJ2-7, with D perhaps TRBD2 (6 bases). Trimming took 2 bases from V and 7 from J, leaving 18 bases between them. The CDR3 totals 15 residues. Germline CDR1 MDHEN, CDR2 SYDVKM. CDR3 sequence: CASSLRPGATGEQYF. The CDR3 DNA is TGTGCCAGCAGTTTAAGACCGGGAGCTACGGGGGAGCAGTACTTC.

In its sample, this clonotype was seen a few times. The rearrangement uses TRBV6-2 or TRBV6-3 and TRBJ2-1; D is perhaps TRBD2 (6 bases). This CDR3 is 13 amino acids long. The V and J ends lost 3 bases and 6 bases respectively, with 9 bases between them. CDR1 and CDR2 from the germline V gene are MNHEY and SVGEGT. The CDR3 DNA reads as TGTGCCAGCAGTTATTCCGGGAGCAATGAGCAGTTCTTC. Its protein is CASSYSGSNEQFF.

The V call is TRBV28, the J call TRBJ2-1; TRBD2 is a possible D gene (6 bases). The CDR3 consists of 15 residues. The V gene's germline CDR1 is MDHEN and CDR2 SYDVKM. Deletions cut 6 bases from V and 6 bases from J, with 18 bases between. The CDR3 DNA reads as TGTGCCAGCAGCCGGGAGTTTAGACGTCGCAATGAGCAGTTCTTC. Translation: CASSREFRRRNEQFF.

J is TRBJ2-2 and V is TRBV6-2 or TRBV6-3, with D perhaps being TRBD1 or TRBD2 (5 bases each). Trimming shortened V by 4 bases and J by 6 bases, and 15 bases separated the two germline ends. This CDR3 comprises 15 residues. Germline assignment: CDR1 MNHEY and CDR2 SVGEGT. The CDR3 nucleotides are TGTGCCAGCAGTTCCGGGGCGAAGTCATCCGGGGAGCTGTTTTTT. It encodes CASSSGAKSSGELFF.

This clonotype was seen repeatedly, ten times or more. The chain uses TRBV7-2 and TRBJ2-7; tentatively, D is TRBD2 (5 bases). The V gene's germline CDR1 is SGHTA and CDR2 FQGNSA. Deletions cut 3 bases from V and 3 bases from J, with 15 bases between. This CDR3 comprises 15 residues. The CDR3 coding sequence is TGTGCCAGCAGCTTGCGGGCTGTCGGAAGCTACGAGCAGTACTTC. Protein: CASSLRAVGSYEQYF.

This CDR3 reads CASSQEWGMNYGYTF. In DNA form, the CDR3 reads TGTGCCAGCAGCCAAGAGTGGGGGATGAACTATGGCTACACCTTC. The chain has TRBV4-2 and TRBJ1-2; possibly TRBD1 for D (5 bases). The germline CDR1 and CDR2 sequences are LGHNA and YNFKEQ. Trimming left V 0 bases short and J 2 bases short, with 10 bases between. The CDR3 length is 15 residues.

The gene calls are TRBV28 and TRBJ2-2; D gene uncertain. Trimming pared 6 bases from V and 2 bases from J, leaving 10 bases between. There are 14 residues in the CDR3. The germline gives CDR1 MDHEN, CDR2 SYDVKM. The CDR3 protein is CASRKTRNTGELFF. In DNA form, the CDR3 reads TGTGCCAGCAGAAAGACTCGAAACACCGGGGAGCTGTTTTTT.

This clonotype was counted many times. V and J are TRBV28 and TRBJ2-2; no firm D call. The V and J ends lost 4 bases and 7 bases respectively, with 7 bases between them. Per germline, CDR1 MDHEN and CDR2 SYDVKM. This CDR3 contains 12 residues. The CDR3 spells CASSSSIGELFF. The CDR3 region has the DNA TGTGCCAGCAGTTCTAGTATCGGGGAGCTGTTTTTT.

The chain couples TRBV7-2 to TRBJ2-7, with 7 bases that match TRBD2. Per germline, CDR1 SGHTA and CDR2 FQGNSA. Trimming took 5 bases from V and 3 from J; bases not matched to a gene: 10. The CDR3 consists of 15 residues. For the CDR3, the DNA is TGTGCCAGCAGCGCCGTTGCGGGAGTCGACTACGAGCAGTACTTC. Translated, it gives CASSAVAGVDYEQYF.

The chain joins TRBV9 to TRBJ1-2, with TRBD1 matching 8 bases. CDR3 length: 14 residues. CDR1 and CDR2 from the germline V gene are SGDLS and YYNGEE. V was clipped by 1 base and J by 4 bases; unmatched bases: 3. CDR3 in DNA: TGTGCCAGCAGCGTATCAGGGGGCGGCTATGGCTACACCTTC. It codes for CASSVSGGGYGYTF.

The J gene is TRBJ1-1, the V gene TRBV3-1, with TRBD1 matching 9 bases. Germline lookup yields CDR1 LGHDT and CDR2 YNNKEL (reference sequence). After removal of 4 bases from V and 1 base from J, the junction contained 4 bases not matched to a gene. This CDR3 has 15 amino acids. The CDR3 sequence: CASSPRDRANTEAFF. Here the CDR3 DNA reads TGTGCCAGCAGCCCCAGGGACAGGGCGAACACTGAAGCTTTCTTT.